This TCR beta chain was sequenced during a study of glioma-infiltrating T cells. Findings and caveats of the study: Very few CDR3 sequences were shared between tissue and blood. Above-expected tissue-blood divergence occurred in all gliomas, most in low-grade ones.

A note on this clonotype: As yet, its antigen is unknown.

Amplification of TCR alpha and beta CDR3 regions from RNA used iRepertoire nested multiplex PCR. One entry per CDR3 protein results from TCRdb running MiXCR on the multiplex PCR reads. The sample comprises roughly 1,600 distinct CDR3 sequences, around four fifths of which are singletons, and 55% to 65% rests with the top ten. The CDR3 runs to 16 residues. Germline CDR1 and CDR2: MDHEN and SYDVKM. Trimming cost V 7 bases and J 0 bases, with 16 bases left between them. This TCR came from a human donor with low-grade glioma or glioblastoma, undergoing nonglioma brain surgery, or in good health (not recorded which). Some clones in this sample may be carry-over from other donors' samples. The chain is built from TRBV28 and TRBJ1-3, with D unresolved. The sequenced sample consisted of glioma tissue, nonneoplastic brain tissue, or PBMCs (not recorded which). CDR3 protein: CASKPAGVSSGNTIYF. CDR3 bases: TGTGCCAGCAAACCAGCCGGGGTCTCCTCTGGAAACACCATATATTTT.